A selection of T cell receptor beta chains follows, all from one sample in a study of T cells in Graves' hyperthyroidism and ophthalmopathy. One entry per CDR3 protein, called by TCRdb with MiXCR from the multiplex PCR reads. The sample lists approximately 530,000 distinct CDR3 sequences; around 15% were seen once. Sequencing was performed on blood. The receptors here all came from a woman between 18 and 30 years old with Graves' hyperthyroidism. Both conserved end residues are part of each CDR3. D genes are given only for firm matches. Not every row has a clone size; where given, it reads once, few, many or a size class.

J,size,D,V,CDR3,DNA
TRBJ2-7,NA,TRBD2,TRBV7-9,CASSGTSGLYEQYF,TGTGCCAGCAGCGGGACTAGCGGCCTCTACGAGCAGTACTTC
TRBJ2-1,NA,NA,TRBV7-9,CASSLPRGSSYNEQFF,TGTGCCAGCAGCTTACCACGAGGGTCCTCCTACAATGAGCAGTTCTTC
TRBJ1-4,NA,TRBD1,TRBV15,CATSRDRGRGLSNEKLFF,TGTGCCACCAGCAGAGATCGGGGCAGGGGGCTGTCTAATGAAAAACTGTTTTTT
TRBJ1-4,NA,NA,TRBV4-2,CASSQSGQTDDEKLFF,TGTGCCAGCAGCCAATCAGGACAGACTGATGATGAAAAACTGTTTTTT
TRBJ2-1,few,TRBD2,TRBV6-1,CATALASGGAGEQFF,TGTGCTACAGCGCTCGCTAGCGGGGGGGCGGGTGAGCAGTTCTTC
TRBJ2-1,many,TRBD2,TRBV24-1,CATSPFAGENEQFF,TGTGCCACCAGTCCCTTCGCGGGAGAGAATGAGCAGTTCTTC
TRBJ2-7,few,NA,TRBV7-9,CASSPAGLSSYEQYF,TGTGCCAGCAGCCCCGCAGGGTTGAGCTCCTACGAGCAGTACTTC
TRBJ2-3,many,TRBD1,TRBV11-2,CASSYPRTGGAGTDTQYF,TGTGCCAGCAGTTACCCCAGGACAGGGGGCGCAGGGACAGATACGCAGTATTTT
TRBJ1-5,NA,TRBD1,TRBV20-1,CSSTDRGDQPQHF,TGCAGTTCGACGGACAGGGGCGATCAGCCCCAGCATTTT
TRBJ2-7,many,NA,TRBV6-1,CASSRALTDKDEQYF,TGTGCCAGCAGCAGAGCATTGACCGATAAGGACGAGCAGTACTTC
TRBJ2-7,NA,TRBD2,TRBV4-2,CASSQDAGLANPYEQYF,TGTGCCAGCAGCCAAGATGCGGGACTAGCGAACCCCTACGAGCAGTACTTC
TRBJ2-1,NA,NA,TRBV20-1,CSASGADPSKSYNEQFF,TGCAGTGCTAGTGGGGCCGATCCTAGTAAGTCCTACAATGAGCAGTTCTTC
TRBJ2-2,many,NA,TRBV7-2,CASSNWNTGELFF,TGTGCCAGCAGCAATTGGAACACCGGGGAGCTGTTTTTT
TRBJ2-3,NA,TRBD2,TRBV15,CATSRVRGGGTDTQYF,TGTGCCACCAGCAGAGTACGGGGGGGCGGCACAGATACGCAGTATTTT
TRBJ2-5,few,NA,TRBV7-9,CASSLGGRGGIRDQETQYF,TGTGCCAGCAGCTTAGGCGGCAGGGGGGGTATTCGAGATCAAGAGACCCAGTACTTC
TRBJ2-1,many,TRBD2,TRBV28,CASCGRMKVPYNEQFF,TGTGCCAGCTGCGGGAGAATGAAAGTCCCCTACAATGAGCAGTTCTTC
TRBJ1-1,NA,NA,TRBV28,CASSSSSGEAFF,TGTGCCAGCAGTTCATCCTCAGGGGAAGCTTTCTTT
TRBJ1-5,NA,NA,TRBV28,CASRSPLGLNSNQPQHF,TGTGCCAGCAGGTCTCCCCTAGGACTGAATAGCAATCAGCCCCAGCATTTT
TRBJ2-6,few,TRBD2,TRBV30,CAWNSGNTGANVLTF,TGTGCCTGGAATAGCGGGAACACTGGGGCCAACGTCCTGACTTTC
TRBJ2-7,few,TRBD1,TRBV7-9,CASSLTMGETGARHEQYF,TGTGCCAGCAGCTTAACTATGGGAGAGACAGGGGCAAGACACGAGCAGTACTTC
TRBJ2-7,NA,TRBD1,TRBV5-1,CASKRTGGSYEQYF,TGCGCCAGCAAAAGGACAGGGGGATCCTACGAGCAGTACTTC
TRBJ2-5,many,NA,TRBV7-9,CASSFAGLVKETQYF,TGTGCCAGCAGCTTCGCCGGGCTAGTGAAAGAGACCCAGTACTTC
TRBJ2-7,few,NA,TRBV11-2,CASSPHPPGTFPYEQYF,TGTGCCAGCAGCCCCCACCCCCCGGGGACGTTTCCCTACGAGCAGTACTTC
TRBJ1-5,many,NA,TRBV6-2/TRBV6-3,CASTGGIRQPQHF,TGTGCCAGCACGGGAGGGATCCGTCAGCCCCAGCATTTT
TRBJ1-2,NA,NA,TRBV5-6,CASSLSTEANYGYTF,TGTGCCAGCAGCTTGAGCACAGAAGCTAACTATGGCTACACCTTC
TRBJ2-7,many,NA,TRBV6-6,CASSYSARIGYEQYF,TGTGCCAGCAGTTACTCCGCCAGAATCGGCTACGAGCAGTACTTC
TRBJ2-2,few,TRBD1,TRBV5-1,CASRVMTGTGLTGELFF,TGCGCCAGCAGAGTTATGACCGGGACAGGCCTCACCGGGGAGCTGTTTTTT
TRBJ1-2,few,TRBD1,TRBV20-1,CSARIQGEGYGYTF,TGCAGTGCTAGAATACAGGGGGAAGGTTATGGCTACACCTTC